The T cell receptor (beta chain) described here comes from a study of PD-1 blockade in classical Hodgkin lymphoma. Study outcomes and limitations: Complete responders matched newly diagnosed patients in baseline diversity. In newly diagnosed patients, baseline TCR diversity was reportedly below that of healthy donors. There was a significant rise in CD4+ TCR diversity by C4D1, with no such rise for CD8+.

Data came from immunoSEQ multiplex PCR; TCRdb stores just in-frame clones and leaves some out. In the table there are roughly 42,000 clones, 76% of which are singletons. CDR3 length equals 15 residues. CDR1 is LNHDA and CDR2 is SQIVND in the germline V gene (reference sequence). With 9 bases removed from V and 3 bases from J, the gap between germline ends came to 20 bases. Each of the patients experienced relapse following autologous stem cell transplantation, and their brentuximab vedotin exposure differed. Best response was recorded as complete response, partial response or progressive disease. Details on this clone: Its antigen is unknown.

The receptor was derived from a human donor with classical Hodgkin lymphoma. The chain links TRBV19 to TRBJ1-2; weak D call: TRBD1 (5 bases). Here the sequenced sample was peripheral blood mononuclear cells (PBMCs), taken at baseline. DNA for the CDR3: TGTGCCAGCAGCGACGGTGTAGGGGATGACTATGGCTACACCTTC. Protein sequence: CASSDGVGDDYGYTF.